A selection of T cell receptor beta chains follows, all from one sample in a study of regulatory T cells in long-lasting Graves disease. TCRdb reanalysed the multiplex PCR reads using MiXCR and keeps one entry per CDR3 protein. The data show some 560,000 distinct CDR3 sequences, roughly a sixth seen once. A further study also used this sample, focusing on T cells in Graves' hyperthyroidism and ophthalmopathy.

This material consisted of peripheral blood mononuclear cells (PBMCs), taken at new diagnosis, from a patient treated with antithyroid drugs. The receptor source for this set is a woman aged 35-60 years with Graves disease. Both conserved end residues are part of each CDR3. D genes are given only for firm matches. The listing skips clone size in some rows; elsewhere it reads once, few, many or a size class.

D gene	clone size	V gene	J gene	CDR3 protein	CDR3 DNA
.	.	TRBV11-2	TRBJ1-1	CASRPGGGTEAFF	TGTGCCAGCCGCCCCGGGGGGGGGACTGAAGCTTTCTTT
.	few	TRBV7-6	TRBJ1-5	CASSLGPGLGNQPQHF	TGTGCCAGCAGCTTGGGGCCGGGGCTGGGCAATCAGCCCCAGCATTTT
.	many	TRBV19	TRBJ2-1	CASSPMMSEQASYNEQFF	TGTGCCAGTAGCCCGATGATGAGCGAACAGGCATCTTACAATGAGCAGTTCTTC
.	.	TRBV18	TRBJ2-5	CASSSSTRVVPETQYF	TGTGCCAGCTCATCTTCGACTAGGGTTGTACCAGAGACCCAGTACTTC
TRBD2	.	TRBV20-1	TRBJ2-2	CSARNPGLAGTGELFF	TGCAGTGCTAGGAATCCCGGACTAGCGGGGACCGGGGAGCTGTTTTTT
.	many	TRBV28	TRBJ1-2	CASRDGRDGIYGYTF	TGTGCCAGCAGAGACGGCCGGGACGGTATCTATGGCTACACCTTC
.	few	TRBV5-1	TRBJ1-1	CASSLASTGPNTEAFF	TGCGCCAGCAGCTTGGCTTCGACGGGACCGAACACTGAAGCTTTCTTT
TRBD1	.	TRBV19	TRBJ2-1	CASSSQGAADYNEQFF	TGTGCCAGTAGTAGCCAGGGGGCCGCCGACTACAATGAGCAGTTCTTC
TRBD1	.	TRBV11-1	TRBJ2-5	CASSDRDRAKETQYF	TGTGCCAGCAGCGACCGGGACAGAGCCAAAGAGACCCAGTACTTC
TRBD1	many	TRBV6-1	TRBJ2-3	CASRSTGGPTDTQYF	TGTGCCAGCAGGTCGACAGGGGGCCCCACAGATACGCAGTATTTT
TRBD2	many	TRBV11-2	TRBJ2-1	CASSSPGSGDYNEQFF	TGTGCCAGCAGCTCGCCGGGTAGCGGGGACTACAATGAGCAGTTCTTC
TRBD2	many	TRBV20-1	TRBJ2-3	CSAGTSGGVADTQYF	TGCAGTGCTGGGACTAGCGGGGGAGTGGCAGATACGCAGTATTTT
.	many	TRBV28	TRBJ2-7	CASTFRLGYEQYF	TGTGCCAGCACCTTCCGCCTAGGCTACGAGCAGTACTTC
.	many	TRBV28	TRBJ1-1	CASSFPPEAFF	TGTGCCAGCAGTTTTCCCCCTGAAGCTTTCTTT
.	many	TRBV2	TRBJ2-5	CASLYQGIQETQYF	TGTGCCAGCTTGTACCAGGGGATCCAAGAGACCCAGTACTTC
TRBD1	many	TRBV6-1	TRBJ1-1	CASSAGTAEAFF	TGTGCCAGCAGTGCGGGGACAGCCGAAGCTTTCTTT
TRBD2	few	TRBV20-1	TRBJ2-4	CSASGGNPLLAKNIQYF	TGCAGTGCTAGCGGGGGGAACCCCCTTCTAGCCAAAAACATTCAGTACTTC
.	many	TRBV18	TRBJ1-5	CASSLQDDQPQHF	TGTGCCAGCTCACTACAGGACGATCAGCCCCAGCATTTT
.	few	TRBV25-1	TRBJ2-3	CASSEAGKSTDTQYF	TGTGCCAGCAGTGAGGCGGGGAAAAGCACAGATACGCAGTATTTT
.	many	TRBV2	TRBJ1-5	CASREGGPGNQPQHF	TGTGCCAGCAGAGAGGGGGGGCCGGGCAATCAGCCCCAGCATTTT
.	few	TRBV28	TRBJ1-3	CASSPSPGVGNTIYF	TGTGCCAGCAGTCCCTCTCCAGGGGTTGGAAACACCATATATTTT
TRBD1	.	TRBV19	TRBJ2-7	CASSINGQGYEQYF	TGTGCCAGTAGTATAAATGGACAGGGCTACGAGCAGTACTTC